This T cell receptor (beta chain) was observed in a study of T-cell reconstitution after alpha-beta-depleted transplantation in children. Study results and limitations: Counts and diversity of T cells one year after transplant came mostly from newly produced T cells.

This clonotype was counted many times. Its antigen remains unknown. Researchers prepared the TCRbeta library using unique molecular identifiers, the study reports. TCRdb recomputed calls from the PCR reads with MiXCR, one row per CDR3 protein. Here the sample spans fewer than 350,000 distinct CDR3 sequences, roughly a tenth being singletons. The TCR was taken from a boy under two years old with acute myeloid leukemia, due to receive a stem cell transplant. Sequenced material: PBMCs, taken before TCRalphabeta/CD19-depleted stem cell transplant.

The CDR3 DNA reads as TGTGCCAGCAGCTTAGCGGGGGGAGTGTTAAACAATGAGCAGTTCTTC. Its translation: CASSLAGGVLNNEQFF. This rearrangement joins TRBV7-6 to TRBJ2-1; weak D call: TRBD2 (6 bases). V lost 0 bases to trimming and J lost 5 bases, with 14 bases between them. Germline V gene sequence: CDR1 SGHVS, CDR2 FNYEAQ. This CDR3 spans 16 amino acids. Variable domain in full (rest from reference TRBV7-6 and TRBJ2-1): GAGVSQSPRYKVTKRGQDVALRCDPISGHVSLYWYRQALGQGPEFLTYFNYEAQQDKSGLPNDRFSAERPEGSISTLTIQRTEQRDSAMYRCASSLAGGVLNNEQFFGPGTRLTVL.